The T cell receptor beta chain under discussion was sequenced for a study of blood T cell repertoires in COVID-19. Original data processing: Cell counts per sample came from amplifying reference gene primers. Clones were read by immunoSEQ multiplex PCR, and TCRdb kept only the in-frame ones, dropping some. The DNA was the basis for D and trimming; V, J and clone size are from that table. In the table there are a few hundred thousand clones, about 88% of which are singletons. Looked up from germline, CDR1 is SGHRS and CDR2 is YFSETQ. This CDR3 contains 15 residues. V lost 4 bases and J 11 bases, leaving 19 bases between the germline ends. Exposed volunteers were people who met a COVID-19 case within 2 weeks before study entry.

Sequencing was carried out using PBMCs or T cells enriched from blood (not recorded which). The chain uses TRBV5-1 and TRBJ1-6, with D maybe TRBD1 (5 bases). This receptor was taken from a woman in her 30s who had been exposed to COVID-19. The CDR3 spells CASSVQDTLGAPLHF. CDR3 sequence (DNA): TGCGCCAGCAGCGTCCAGGACACTCTAGGGGCACCCCTCCACTTT.